This note documents a single TCR beta chain sequence. Its target is unknown. This entry comes from a study of blood T cells in healthy people across ages. Study-wide results and caveats: Diversity figures based on one million T cells were deemed too low.

A sample-barcoded 5' primer and a J-beta primer mix were used in a second PCR of roughly 7 to 12 cycles. TCRdb ran MiXCR on the 5' RACE reads and lists one entry per CDR3 protein. This table has hundreds of thousands of distinct CDR3 sequences, around 48% appearing once. Germline lookup yields CDR1 SGHRS and CDR2 YFSETQ. V was clipped by 2 bases and J by 7 bases; unmatched bases: 11. This CDR3 comprises 16 residues. This receptor was taken from a woman aged 55-70 years in good health. The sequenced sample consisted of blood. The chain recombines TRBV5-1 with TRBJ2-7; 11 bases are a match to TRBD2. CDR3 sequence reads: CASSLLAGDLDNEQYF. The DNA for the CDR3 is TGCGCCAGCAGCTTACTAGCGGGAGATTTAGACAATGAGCAGTACTTC.